Listed below are T cell receptor beta chains from one sample, sequenced in a study of blood T cell repertoires in COVID-19. The repertoire was sequenced with immunoSEQ multiplex PCR; TCRdb's copy has only in-frame clones and lacks some. The sample shows fewer than 500,000 clones, approximately 92% of them seen only once. Source material: PBMCs or T cells enriched from blood (not recorded which). These receptor sequences come from a man younger than 40 who had recovered from COVID-19. Both conserved end residues are part of each CDR3. Fields, in order: clone size, V gene, J gene, CDR3 protein. A clone size is listed for some rows: how often the clone was seen (once, few, many), or a class if it is expanded.

.	TRBV6-5	TRBJ2-2	CASGGTENTGELFF
many	TRBV19	TRBJ2-2	CASRLGPNTGELFF
once	TRBV4-1	TRBJ2-5	CASSQESGVQETQYF
.	TRBV24-1	TRBJ1-1	CATSDRTEAFF
once	TRBV4-1	TRBJ2-1	CASSQDSGRAVKNEQFF
.	TRBV6-5	TRBJ1-5	CASRMGGIGHPQHF
.	TRBV19	TRBJ1-2	CASTGTGLGYTF
.	TRBV29-1	TRBJ2-3	CSVDAQSTDTQYF
.	TRBV6-7	TRBJ2-2	CASSYSNYPGQGVCGELFF
once	TRBV7-8	TRBJ2-5	CASSPLSSVWETQYF
.	TRBV18	TRBJ1-1	CASSPAGGTEAFF
.	TRBV28	TRBJ2-1	CASSLVLAGNNEQFF
.	TRBV30	TRBJ1-1	CAWMMAMNTEAFF
.	TRBV18	TRBJ2-7	CASSPKGREHEQYF
.	TRBV11-2	TRBJ1-5	CASSLGRVNQPQHF
.	TRBV30	TRBJ1-3	CAWSKNRSGNTIYF
few	TRBV29-1	TRBJ1-2	CSGTSGTGYGYTF
.	TRBV28	TRBJ1-6	CASSLGRGKNSPLHF
.	TRBV2	TRBJ1-3	CASSEAPGAGNTIYF
.	TRBV28	TRBJ1-5	CASSLLEGAGSNQPQHF
.	TRBV7-5	TRBJ1-4	CVRSGGLANEKLFF
.	TRBV19	TRBJ1-2	CASSMTGDYGYTF
.	TRBV18	TRBJ1-2	CASSPGDSTNYGYTF
.	TRBV5-4	TRBJ1-1	CASSLDRGGTEAFF
.	TRBV6-5	TRBJ2-7	CASRASGSYEQYF
.	TRBV19	TRBJ2-7	CASSMAPDSGGEQYF
.	TRBV7-6	TRBJ1-1	CASSSLVAAGFMNTEAFF
.	TRBV27	TRBJ1-1	CASSFNPQVDTEAFF
.	TRBV28	TRBJ1-6	CASSKGQYNSPLHF
once	TRBV28	TRBJ2-1	CASSSQGYGHNEQFF
.	TRBV24-1	TRBJ2-2	CATVGEATGELFF
once	TRBV6-5	TRBJ1-1	CASITGNTEAFF
.	TRBV30	TRBJ2-7	CAWSTLAGEEQYF
once	TRBV29-1	TRBJ2-7	CSVQSGTLGEQYF
.	TRBV12-3/TRBV12-4	TRBJ2-7	CASSRTGAGEQYF
.	TRBV5-4	TRBJ1-1	CASSLNRDTEAFF
.	TRBV5-5	TRBJ2-7	CASSVLGSSYEQYF
.	TRBV21-1	TRBJ1-2	CASFYRDRGKFNYGYTF
.	TRBV28	TRBJ2-2	CASSLLNRVIPTGELFF
.	TRBV11-2	TRBJ1-1	CASSSSDRGLVAFF
.	TRBV7-9	TRBJ1-4	CASSFVGVKNEKLFF
.	TRBV11-2	TRBJ2-7	CASSLQQLDREQYF
.	TRBV28	TRBJ2-1	CASSQVAGAVWNEQFF
.	TRBV7-9	TRBJ1-4	CASSFGQTTNEKLFF
.	TRBV5-1	TRBJ2-3	CASSLGQLLTDTQYF
once	TRBV5-1	TRBJ2-1	CASSQTSDEQFF
.	TRBV7-8	TRBJ2-7	CASSHGQDYEQYF
.	TRBV18	TRBJ1-4	CASSPPDRRTNEKLFF
.	TRBV18	TRBJ1-1	CASSPFGEEGTEAFF
.	TRBV28	TRBJ1-2	CASSGQPYGYTF
.	TRBV3-1/TRBV3-2	TRBJ2-3	CASSFYDTQYF
.	TRBV20-1	TRBJ1-1	CSASPPFGRGQSMNTEAFF
.	TRBV12-5	TRBJ1-5	CASGWGVSNQPQHF